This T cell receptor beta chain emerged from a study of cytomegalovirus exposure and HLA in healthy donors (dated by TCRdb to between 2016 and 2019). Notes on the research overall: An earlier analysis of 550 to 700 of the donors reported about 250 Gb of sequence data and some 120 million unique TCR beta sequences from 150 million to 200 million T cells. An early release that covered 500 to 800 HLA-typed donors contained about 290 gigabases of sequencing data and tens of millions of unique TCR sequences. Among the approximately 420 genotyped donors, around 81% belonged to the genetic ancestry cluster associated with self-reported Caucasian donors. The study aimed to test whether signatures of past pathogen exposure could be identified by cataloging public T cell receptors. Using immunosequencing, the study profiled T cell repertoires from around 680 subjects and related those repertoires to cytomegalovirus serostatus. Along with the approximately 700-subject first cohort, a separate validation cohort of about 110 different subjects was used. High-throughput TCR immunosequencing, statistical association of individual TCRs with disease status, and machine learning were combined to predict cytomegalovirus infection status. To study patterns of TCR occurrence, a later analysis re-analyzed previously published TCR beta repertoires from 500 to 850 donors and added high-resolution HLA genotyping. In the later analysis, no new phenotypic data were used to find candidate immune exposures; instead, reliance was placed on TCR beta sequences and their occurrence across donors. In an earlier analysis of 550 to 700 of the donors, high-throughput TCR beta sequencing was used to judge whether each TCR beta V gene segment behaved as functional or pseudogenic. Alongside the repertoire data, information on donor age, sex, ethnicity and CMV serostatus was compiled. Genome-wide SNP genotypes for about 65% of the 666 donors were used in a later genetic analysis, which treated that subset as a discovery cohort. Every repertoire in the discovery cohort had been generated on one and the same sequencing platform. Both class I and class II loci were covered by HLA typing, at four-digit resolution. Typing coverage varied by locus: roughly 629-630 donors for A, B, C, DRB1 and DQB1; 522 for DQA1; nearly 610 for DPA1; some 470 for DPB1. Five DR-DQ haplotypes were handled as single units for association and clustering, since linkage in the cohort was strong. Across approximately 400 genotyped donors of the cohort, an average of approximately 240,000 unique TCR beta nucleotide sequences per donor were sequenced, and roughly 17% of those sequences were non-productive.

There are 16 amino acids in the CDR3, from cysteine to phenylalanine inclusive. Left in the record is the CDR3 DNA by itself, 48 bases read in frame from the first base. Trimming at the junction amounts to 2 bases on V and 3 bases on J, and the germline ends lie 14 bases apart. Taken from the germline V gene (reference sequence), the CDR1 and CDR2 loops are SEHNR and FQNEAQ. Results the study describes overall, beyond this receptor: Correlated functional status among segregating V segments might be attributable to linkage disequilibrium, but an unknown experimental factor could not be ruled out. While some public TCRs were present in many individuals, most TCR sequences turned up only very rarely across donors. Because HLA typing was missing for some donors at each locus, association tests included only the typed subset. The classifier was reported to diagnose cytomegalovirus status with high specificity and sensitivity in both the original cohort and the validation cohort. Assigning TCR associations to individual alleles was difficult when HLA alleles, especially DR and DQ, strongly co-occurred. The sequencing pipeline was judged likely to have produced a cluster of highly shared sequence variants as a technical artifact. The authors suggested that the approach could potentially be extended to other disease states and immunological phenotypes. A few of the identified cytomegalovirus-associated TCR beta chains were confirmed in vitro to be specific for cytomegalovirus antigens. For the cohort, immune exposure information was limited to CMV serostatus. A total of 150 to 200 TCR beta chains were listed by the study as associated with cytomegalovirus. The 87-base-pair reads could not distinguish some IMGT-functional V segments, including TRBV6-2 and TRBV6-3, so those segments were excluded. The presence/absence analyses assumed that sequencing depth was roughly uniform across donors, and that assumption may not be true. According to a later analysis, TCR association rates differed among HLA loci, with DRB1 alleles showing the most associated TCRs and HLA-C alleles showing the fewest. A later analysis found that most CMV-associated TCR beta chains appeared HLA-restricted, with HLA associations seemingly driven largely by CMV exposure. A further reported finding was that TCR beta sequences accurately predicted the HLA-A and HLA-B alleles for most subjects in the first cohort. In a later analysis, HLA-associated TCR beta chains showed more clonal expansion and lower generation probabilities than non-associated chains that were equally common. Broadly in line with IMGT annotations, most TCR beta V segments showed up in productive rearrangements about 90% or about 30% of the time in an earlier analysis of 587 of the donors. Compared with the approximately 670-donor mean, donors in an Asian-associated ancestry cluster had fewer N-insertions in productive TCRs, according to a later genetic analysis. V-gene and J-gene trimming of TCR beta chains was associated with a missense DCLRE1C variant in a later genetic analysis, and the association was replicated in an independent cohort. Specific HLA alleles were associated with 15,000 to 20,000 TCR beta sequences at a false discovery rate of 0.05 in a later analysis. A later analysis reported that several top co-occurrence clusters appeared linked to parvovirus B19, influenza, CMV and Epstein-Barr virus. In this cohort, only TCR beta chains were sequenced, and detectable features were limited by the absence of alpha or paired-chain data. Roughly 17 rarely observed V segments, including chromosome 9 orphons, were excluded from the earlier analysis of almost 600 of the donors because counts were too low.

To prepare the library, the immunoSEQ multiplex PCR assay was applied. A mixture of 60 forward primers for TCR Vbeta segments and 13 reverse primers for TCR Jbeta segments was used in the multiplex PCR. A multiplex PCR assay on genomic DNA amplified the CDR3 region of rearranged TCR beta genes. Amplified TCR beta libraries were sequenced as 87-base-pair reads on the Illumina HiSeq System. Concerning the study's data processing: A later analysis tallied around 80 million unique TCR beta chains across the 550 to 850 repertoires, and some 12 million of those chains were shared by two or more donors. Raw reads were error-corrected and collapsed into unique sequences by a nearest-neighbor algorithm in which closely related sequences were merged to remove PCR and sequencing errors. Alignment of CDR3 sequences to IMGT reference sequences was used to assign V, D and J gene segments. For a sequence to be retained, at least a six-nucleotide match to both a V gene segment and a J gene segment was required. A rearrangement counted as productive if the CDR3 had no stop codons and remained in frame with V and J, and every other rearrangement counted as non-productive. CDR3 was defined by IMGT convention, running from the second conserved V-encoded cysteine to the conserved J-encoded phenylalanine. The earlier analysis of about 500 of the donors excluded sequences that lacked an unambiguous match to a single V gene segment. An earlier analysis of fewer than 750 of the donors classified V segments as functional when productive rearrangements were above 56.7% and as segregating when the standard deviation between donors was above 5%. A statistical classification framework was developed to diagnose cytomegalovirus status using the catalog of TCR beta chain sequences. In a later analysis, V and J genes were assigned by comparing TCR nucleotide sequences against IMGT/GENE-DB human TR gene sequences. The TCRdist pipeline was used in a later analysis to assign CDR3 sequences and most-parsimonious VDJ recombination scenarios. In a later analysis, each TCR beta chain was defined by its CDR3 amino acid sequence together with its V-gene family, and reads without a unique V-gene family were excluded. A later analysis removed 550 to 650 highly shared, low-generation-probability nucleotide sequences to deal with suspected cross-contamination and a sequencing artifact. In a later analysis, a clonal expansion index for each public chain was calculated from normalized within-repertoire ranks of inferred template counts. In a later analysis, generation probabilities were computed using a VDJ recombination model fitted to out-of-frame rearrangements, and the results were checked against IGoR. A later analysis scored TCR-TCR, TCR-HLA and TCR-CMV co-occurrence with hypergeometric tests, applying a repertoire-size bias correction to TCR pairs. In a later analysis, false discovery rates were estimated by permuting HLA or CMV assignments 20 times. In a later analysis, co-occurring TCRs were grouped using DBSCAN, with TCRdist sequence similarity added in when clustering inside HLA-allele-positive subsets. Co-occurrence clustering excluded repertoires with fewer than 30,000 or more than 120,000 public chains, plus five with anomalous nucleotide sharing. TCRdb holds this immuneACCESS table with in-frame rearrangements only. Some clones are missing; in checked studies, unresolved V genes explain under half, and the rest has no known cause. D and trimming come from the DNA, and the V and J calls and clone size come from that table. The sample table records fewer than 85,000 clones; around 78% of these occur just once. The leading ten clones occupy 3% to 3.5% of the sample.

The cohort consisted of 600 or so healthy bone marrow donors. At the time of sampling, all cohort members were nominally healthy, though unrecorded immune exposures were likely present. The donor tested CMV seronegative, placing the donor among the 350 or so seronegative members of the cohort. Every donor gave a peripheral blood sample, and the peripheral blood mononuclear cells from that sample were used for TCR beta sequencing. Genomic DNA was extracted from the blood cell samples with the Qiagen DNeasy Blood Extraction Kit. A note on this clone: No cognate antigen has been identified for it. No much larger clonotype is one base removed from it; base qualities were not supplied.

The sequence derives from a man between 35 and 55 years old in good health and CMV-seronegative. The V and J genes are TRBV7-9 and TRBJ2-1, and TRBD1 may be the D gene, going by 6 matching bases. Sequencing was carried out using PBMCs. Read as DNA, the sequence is TGTGCCAGCAGCTTAACGGGACACTCCATCTACAATGAGCAGTTCTTC. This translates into CASSLTGHSIYNEQFF.